This TCR beta chain is drawn from a study of graft-versus-host responses after intestinal transplantation. Across the study: Recipients uniformly received anti-thymocyte globulin induction, followed by tacrolimus and steroids for roughly 3 years.

Profiling relied on immunoSEQ multiplex PCR, and the TCRdb table lists in-frame clones only, not all of them. The data contain roughly 93,000 clones, about 93% of them singletons. Study-wide results and limits: GvH clones surfaced in recipient marrow, some emerging earlier in ileum or blood.

Details on this clone: Antigen specificity is unknown.

The V segment lost 2 bases and the J segment 5 bases; nucleotides outside the gene matches: 10. Looked up from germline, CDR1 is SNHLY and CDR2 is FYNNEI. This CDR3 contains 17 residues. The material sequenced was unstimulated CD8+ T cells sorted from spleen or lymph node cells, taken before intestinal transplant. This receptor was obtained from a human donor who received an intestinal transplant. The genes are TRBV2 and TRBJ2-3; 10 bases line up with TRBD2. The CDR3 protein is CASSEWWASGSRDTQYF. The CDR3, as DNA: TGTGCCAGCAGTGAATGGTGGGCTAGCGGGAGTAGAGATACGCAGTATTTT.